This T cell receptor (beta chain) was sequenced during a study of T cells expressing NK-cell markers. Study overall: Sorted T-cell subsets CD3+CD56+NKG2C+, CD3+CD56+NKG2C- and CD3+CD56-NKG2C+ were TCR beta-sequenced.

After re-calling the 5' RACE reads, TCRdb lists one entry per CDR3 protein, DNA absent. The listing records 250,000 to 300,000 distinct CDR3 sequences. Looked up from germline, CDR1 is MNHEY and CDR2 is SVGEGT. The CDR3 covers 17 residues. Study findings and constraints: In a group of 5 or 6 donors, dominant NKG2C+ clonotypes represented about 1.0-7.5% of CD8+ T cells.

As regards this clonotype: Its antigen is still unknown.

Sequencing was performed on blood T cells: a sorted CD56 or NKG2C T cell subset, CD4+ or CD8+ T cells, or bulk PBMC T cells (not recorded which). The chain recombines TRBV6-2 or TRBV6-3 with TRBJ2-3; TCRdb's D gene call, TRBD2, goes unchecked for lack of DNA. The TCR originated in a woman aged 18 to 69 in good health. CDR3 sequence: CASRQPRGRGSTDTQYF.